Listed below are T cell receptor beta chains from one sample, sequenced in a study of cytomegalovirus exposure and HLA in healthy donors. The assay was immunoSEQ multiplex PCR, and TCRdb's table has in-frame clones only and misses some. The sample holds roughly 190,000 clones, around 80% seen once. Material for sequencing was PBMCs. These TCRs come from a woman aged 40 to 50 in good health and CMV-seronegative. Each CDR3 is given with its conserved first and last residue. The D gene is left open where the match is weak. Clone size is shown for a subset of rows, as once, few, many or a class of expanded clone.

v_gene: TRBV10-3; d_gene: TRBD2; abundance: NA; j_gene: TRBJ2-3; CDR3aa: CAIREATDTQYF; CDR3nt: TGTGCCATCCGGGAGGCCACAGATACGCAGTATTTT
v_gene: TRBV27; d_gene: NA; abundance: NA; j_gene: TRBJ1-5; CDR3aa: CASSLWPGYQPQHF; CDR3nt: TGTGCCAGCAGTTTGTGGCCAGGATATCAGCCCCAGCATTTT
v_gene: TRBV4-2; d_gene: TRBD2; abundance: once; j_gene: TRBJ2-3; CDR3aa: CASSQTGGASDTQYF; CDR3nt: TGTGCCAGCAGCCAAACCGGGGGGGCGAGCGATACGCAGTATTTT
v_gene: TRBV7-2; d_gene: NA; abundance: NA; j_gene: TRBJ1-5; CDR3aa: CASSLEGRVNSNQPQHF; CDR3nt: TGTGCCAGCAGCTTAGAAGGCAGGGTGAATAGCAATCAGCCCCAGCATTTT
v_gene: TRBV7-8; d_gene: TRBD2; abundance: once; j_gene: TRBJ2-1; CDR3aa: CASSLAGLAGSYNEQFF; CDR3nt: TGTGCCAGCAGCTTAGCAGGCCTAGCGGGCTCCTACAATGAGCAGTTCTTC
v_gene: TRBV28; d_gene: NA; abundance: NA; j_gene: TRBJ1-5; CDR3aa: CASSSGGNQPQHF; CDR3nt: TGTGCCAGCAGTTCAGGGGGCAATCAGCCCCAGCATTTT
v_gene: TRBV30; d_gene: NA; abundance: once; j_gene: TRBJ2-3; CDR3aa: CAWSMRGDTQYF; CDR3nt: TGTGCCTGGAGTATGCGCGGGGATACGCAGTATTTT
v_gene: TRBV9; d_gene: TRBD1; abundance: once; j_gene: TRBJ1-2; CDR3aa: CASSPRDSYNGYTF; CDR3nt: TGTGCCAGCAGCCCCCGGGACAGTTACAATGGCTACACCTTC
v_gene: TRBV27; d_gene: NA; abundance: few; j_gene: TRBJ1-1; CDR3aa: CASSPIGPMNTEAFF; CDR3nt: TGTGCCAGCAGTCCCATCGGTCCCATGAACACTGAAGCTTTCTTT
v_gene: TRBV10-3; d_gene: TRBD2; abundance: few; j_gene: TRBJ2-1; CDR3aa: CAISESASGKNEQFF; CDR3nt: TGTGCCATCAGTGAGTCAGCTAGCGGGAAGAATGAGCAGTTCTTC
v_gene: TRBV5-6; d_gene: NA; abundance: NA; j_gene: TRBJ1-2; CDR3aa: CASSTDKYGYTF; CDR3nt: TGTGCCAGCAGCACGGACAAATATGGCTACACCTTC
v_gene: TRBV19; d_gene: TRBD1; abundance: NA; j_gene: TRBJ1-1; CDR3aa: CASSIPGGNTEAFF; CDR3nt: TGTGCCAGTAGTATTCCAGGGGGGAACACTGAAGCTTTCTTT
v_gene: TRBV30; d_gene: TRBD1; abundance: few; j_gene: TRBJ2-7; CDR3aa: CAWSVLGGSTTEQYF; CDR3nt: TGTGCCTGGAGTGTCCTAGGGGGCTCCACGACCGAGCAGTACTTC
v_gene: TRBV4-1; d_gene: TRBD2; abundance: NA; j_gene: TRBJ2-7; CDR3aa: CASSQGGSKMISYEQYF; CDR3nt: TGCGCCAGCAGCCAGGGAGGGTCGAAGATGATATCCTACGAGCAGTACTTC
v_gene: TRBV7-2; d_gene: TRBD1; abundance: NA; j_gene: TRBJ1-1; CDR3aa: CASSPAGGDRLAFF; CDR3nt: TGTGCCAGCAGTCCCGCCGGGGGGGACAGACTGGCTTTCTTT
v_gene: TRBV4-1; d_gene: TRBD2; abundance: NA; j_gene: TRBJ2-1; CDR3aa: CASSQEGTRRNEQFF; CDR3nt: TGCGCCAGCAGCCAAGAAGGGACTAGGCGGAATGAGCAGTTCTTC
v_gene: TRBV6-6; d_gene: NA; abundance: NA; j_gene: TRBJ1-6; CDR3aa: CASSAAGVGSPLHF; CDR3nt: TGTGCCAGCAGTGCCGCAGGGGTCGGTTCACCCCTCCACTTT
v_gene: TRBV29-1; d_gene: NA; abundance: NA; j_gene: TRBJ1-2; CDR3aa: CSVEDPGSYTF; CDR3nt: TGCAGCGTTGAAGACCCGGGGTCCTACACCTTC
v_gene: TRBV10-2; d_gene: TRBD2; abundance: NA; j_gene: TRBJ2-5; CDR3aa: CASKAGGQETQYF; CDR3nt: TGCGCCAGCAAAGCGGGAGGGCAAGAGACCCAGTACTTC
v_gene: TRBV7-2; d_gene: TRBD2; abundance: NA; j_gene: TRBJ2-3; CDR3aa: CASSPPLAGADTQYF; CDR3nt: TGTGCCAGCAGCCCCCCCCTCGCGGGGGCAGATACGCAGTATTTT
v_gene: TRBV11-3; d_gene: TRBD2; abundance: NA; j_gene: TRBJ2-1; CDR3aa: CASRLAGSIEQFF; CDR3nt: TGTGCCAGTCGACTAGCGGGCTCTATTGAGCAGTTCTTC
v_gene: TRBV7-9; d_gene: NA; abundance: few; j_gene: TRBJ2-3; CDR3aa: CASSLIGDTQYF; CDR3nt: TGTGCCAGCAGCTTAATCGGAGATACGCAGTATTTT
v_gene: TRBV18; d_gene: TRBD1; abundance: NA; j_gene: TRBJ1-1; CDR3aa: CASSPPEGAGTEAFF; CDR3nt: TGTGCCAGCTCACCACCGGAGGGGGCAGGTACTGAAGCTTTCTTT
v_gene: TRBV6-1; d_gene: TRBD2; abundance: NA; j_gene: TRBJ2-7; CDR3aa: CASSEVPSGRAGEQYF; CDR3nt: TGTGCCAGCAGTGAAGTTCCTAGCGGGAGGGCAGGAGAGCAGTACTTC
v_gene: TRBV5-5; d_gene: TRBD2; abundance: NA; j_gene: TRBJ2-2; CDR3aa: CASSHLAGGRITGELFF; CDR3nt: TGTGCCAGCAGCCACCTAGCGGGAGGGCGGATCACCGGGGAGCTGTTTTTT
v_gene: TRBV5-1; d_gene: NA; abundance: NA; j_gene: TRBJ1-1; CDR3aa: CASSSRPIQDTEAFF; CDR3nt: TGCGCCAGCAGCTCCAGACCGATCCAGGACACTGAAGCTTTCTTT
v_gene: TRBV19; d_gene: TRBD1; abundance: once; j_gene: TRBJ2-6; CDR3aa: CASRDRVGANVLTF; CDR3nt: TGTGCCAGTAGGGACAGGGTCGGGGCCAACGTCCTGACTTTC
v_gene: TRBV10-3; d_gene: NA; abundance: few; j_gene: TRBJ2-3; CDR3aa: CAIRDSGDTDTQYF; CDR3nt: TGTGCCATCAGAGACTCCGGGGACACAGATACGCAGTATTTT
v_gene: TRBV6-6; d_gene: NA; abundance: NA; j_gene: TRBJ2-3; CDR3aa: CASSYPGRDTQYF; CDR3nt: TGTGCCAGCAGTTACCCGGGGAGAGATACGCAGTATTTT
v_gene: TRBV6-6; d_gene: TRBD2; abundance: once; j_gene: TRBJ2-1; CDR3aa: CASSLTSGSRDEQFF; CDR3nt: TGTGCCAGCAGTCTTACTAGCGGGAGCCGCGATGAGCAGTTCTTC
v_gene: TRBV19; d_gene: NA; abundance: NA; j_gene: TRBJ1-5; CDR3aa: CARERYVEFDSNQPQHF; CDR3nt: TGTGCCAGGGAGCGCTATGTGGAATTCGATAGCAATCAGCCCCAGCATTTT
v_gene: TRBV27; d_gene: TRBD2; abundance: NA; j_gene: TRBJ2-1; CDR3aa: CASREGTSGNKQFF; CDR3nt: TGTGCCAGCAGGGAAGGGACTAGCGGGAACAAGCAGTTCTTC
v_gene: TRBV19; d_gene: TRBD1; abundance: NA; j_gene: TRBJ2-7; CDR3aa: CASSRDSYEQYF; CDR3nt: TGTGCCAGTAGTAGGGACAGCTACGAGCAGTACTTC
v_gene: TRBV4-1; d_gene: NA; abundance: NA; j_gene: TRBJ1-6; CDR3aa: CASSREGGIDSPLHF; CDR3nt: TGCGCCAGCAGCAGGGAAGGCGGGATTGATTCACCCCTCCACTTT
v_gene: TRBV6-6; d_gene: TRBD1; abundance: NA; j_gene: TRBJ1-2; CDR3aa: CASSLRDSNYGYTF; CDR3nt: TGTGCCAGCAGCCTCCGGGACAGCAACTATGGCTACACCTTC
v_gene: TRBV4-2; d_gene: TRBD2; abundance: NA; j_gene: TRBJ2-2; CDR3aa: CASSRSGGGNTGELFF; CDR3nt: TGTGCCAGCAGCCGGTCGGGAGGGGGGAACACCGGGGAGCTGTTTTTT
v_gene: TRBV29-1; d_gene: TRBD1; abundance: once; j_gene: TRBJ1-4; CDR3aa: CSASRGTATNEKLFF; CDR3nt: TGCAGCGCCTCCCGAGGGACAGCAACGAATGAAAAACTGTTTTTT
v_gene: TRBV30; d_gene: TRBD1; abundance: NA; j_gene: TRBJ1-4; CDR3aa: CAWAEQGIRSGGEKLFF; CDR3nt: TGTGCCTGGGCCGAACAGGGGATACGAAGCGGGGGGGAAAAACTGTTTTTT
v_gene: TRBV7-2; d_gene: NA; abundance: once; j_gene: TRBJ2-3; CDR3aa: CASRPSRDSDTQYF; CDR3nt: TGTGCCAGCAGACCCAGCCGGGACTCAGATACGCAGTATTTT
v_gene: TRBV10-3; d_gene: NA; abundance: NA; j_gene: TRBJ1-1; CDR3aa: CATKQGPNTEAFF; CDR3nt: TGTGCCACCAAACAGGGACCGAACACTGAAGCTTTCTTT
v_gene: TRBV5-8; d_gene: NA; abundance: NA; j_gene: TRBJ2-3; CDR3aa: CASSLSGLRDTQYF; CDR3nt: TGTGCCAGCAGCTTGTCAGGGTTAAGAGATACGCAGTATTTT
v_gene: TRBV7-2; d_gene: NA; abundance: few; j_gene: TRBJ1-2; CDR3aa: CASSVGRVDGYTF; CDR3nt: TGTGCCAGCAGCGTGGGCAGGGTGGATGGCTACACCTTC
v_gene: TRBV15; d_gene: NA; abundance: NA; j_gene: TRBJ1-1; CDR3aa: CATSREGGFTEAFF; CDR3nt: TGTGCCACCAGCAGGGAGGGTGGGTTCACTGAAGCTTTCTTT
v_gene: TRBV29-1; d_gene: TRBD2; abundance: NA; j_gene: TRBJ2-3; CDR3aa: CSVGGLAGDSTDTQYF; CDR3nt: TGCAGCGTGGGGGGACTAGCGGGAGATAGCACAGATACGCAGTATTTT
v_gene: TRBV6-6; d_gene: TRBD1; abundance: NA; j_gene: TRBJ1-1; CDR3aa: CASNDRGQGEAFF; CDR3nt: TGTGCCAGCAACGACAGGGGACAAGGTGAAGCTTTCTTT
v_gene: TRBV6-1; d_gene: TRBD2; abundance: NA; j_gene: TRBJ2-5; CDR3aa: CASSDPGGIETQYF; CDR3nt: TGTGCCAGCAGTGACCCGGGAGGTATCGAGACCCAGTACTTC
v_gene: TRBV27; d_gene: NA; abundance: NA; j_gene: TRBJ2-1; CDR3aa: CASSFLDPGAGEQFF; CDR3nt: TGTGCCAGCAGTTTCTTGGACCCCGGTGCGGGTGAGCAGTTCTTC
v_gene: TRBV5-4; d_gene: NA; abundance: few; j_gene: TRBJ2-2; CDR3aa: CASSLDSLAGELFF; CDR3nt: TGTGCCAGCAGCTTGGACTCCTTAGCCGGGGAGCTGTTTTTT
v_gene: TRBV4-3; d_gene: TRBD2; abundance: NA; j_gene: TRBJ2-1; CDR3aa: CASSALAGGYNEQFF; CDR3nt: TGCGCCAGCAGCGCCCTAGCGGGAGGGTACAATGAGCAGTTCTTC